Ten or more counts support the clone carrying this T cell receptor beta chain. The entry originates in a study of blood T cell repertoires in COVID-19. The CDR3 contains 12 residues. Trimming shortened V by 0 bases and J by 8 bases, and 8 bases separated the two germline ends. Germline values: CDR1 SGHRS, CDR2 YFSETQ. Sequencing was performed with immunoSEQ multiplex PCR; in TCRdb, only in-frame clones are kept and a portion is missing. The sample shows 150,000 or so clones, less than 85% of them seen only once. Sequenced sample: PBMCs or T cells enriched from blood (not recorded which). V and J are TRBV5-1 and TRBJ1-2; D remains ambiguous. This sequence was found in a man over 45 who had recovered from COVID-19. CDR3 in amino acids: CASSLDKLGYTF. CDR3 nucleotides: TGCGCCAGCAGCTTGGACAAATTAGGCTACACCTTC.